This T cell receptor (beta chain) stems from a study of T and B cells in COVID-19 patients. TRB was amplified from approximately 250-480 ng of blood genomic DNA. BIOMED2 TRB-A/B primer pools were used in multiplex TRB PCR. TCRdb processed the multiplex PCR reads anew with MiXCR; each CDR3 protein has one entry. The sample holds approximately 13,000 distinct CDR3 sequences, 25% to 35% seen once. The CDR3 spans 12 residues. Germline assignment: CDR1 MNHEY and CDR2 SVGAGI. Trimming shortened V by 6 bases and J by 8 bases, and 10 bases separated the two germline ends. The clonotype was recovered from a human donor who had recovered from COVID-19. This chain uses TRBV6-5 with TRBJ1-4, with D unclear. The sequencing input was blood. CDR3 sequence: CASSLRLEKLFF. The DNA of the CDR3 is TGTGCCAGCAGCCTCAGGTTAGAAAAACTGTTTTTT.